In this sample, the clone carrying this TCR beta chain turned up many times. The antigen remains unidentified. The data derive from a study of T cells after yellow fever vaccination. On the study more broadly: SMART-Seq v4 Ultra Low Input served to prepare low-cell-number fractions. Whole-study findings and limits: The secondary T-cell response peaked on day 5, not day 15, but was weaker. A small proportion of clonotypes was detected in both the CD4 and CD8 compartments. Contamination of FACS-sorted repertoires by abundant clonotypes from the bulk population could occur.

TCRdb re-called the 5' RACE reads through MiXCR, storing one row per CDR3 protein. The table includes under 150,000 distinct CDR3 sequences, 7.7% detected once. Looked up from germline, CDR1 is DFQATT and CDR2 is SNEGSKA (reference sequence). The trim removed 0 bases at V and 6 bases at J, leaving 3 bases unmatched. The CDR3 has 13 amino acids. The chain recombines TRBV20-1 with TRBJ2-7; TRBD2 matches at 9 bases. The material sequenced was CD4+ T cells sorted from PBMCs, taken 5 days after the yellow fever booster vaccination. The receptor was derived from a man aged 30 to 39 who received the YFV17D yellow fever vaccine. The CDR3, as DNA: TGCAGTGCTAGAGATGGCGGGAGGGCCGAGCAGTACTTC. It is translated as CSARDGGRAEQYF.